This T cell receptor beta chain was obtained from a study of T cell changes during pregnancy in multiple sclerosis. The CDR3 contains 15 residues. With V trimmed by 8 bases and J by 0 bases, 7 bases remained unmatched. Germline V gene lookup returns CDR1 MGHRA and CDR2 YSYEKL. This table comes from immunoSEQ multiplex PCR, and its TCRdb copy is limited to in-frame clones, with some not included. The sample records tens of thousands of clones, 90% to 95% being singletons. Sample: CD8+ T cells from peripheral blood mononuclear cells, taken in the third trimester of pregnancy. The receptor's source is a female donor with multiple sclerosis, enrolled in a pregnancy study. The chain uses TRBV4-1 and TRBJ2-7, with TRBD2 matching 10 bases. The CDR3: CASRGLAENSYEQYF. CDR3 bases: TGCGCCAGCCGTGGACTAGCGGAGAACTCCTACGAGCAGTACTTC.